The clone carrying this T cell receptor (beta chain) was picked up a small number of times. The CDR3 has 15 amino acids. Per germline, CDR1 SGHAT and CDR2 FQDESV (reference sequence). Trimming took off 4 bases at V and 2 bases at J, with 14 bases between the two ends. The sample originates from a study of blood T cell repertoires in COVID-19. Produced via immunoSEQ multiplex PCR; TCRdb's table is partial and in-frame only. The sample yields 150,000 or so clones, roughly 89% seen once. Recruitment covered over 20 US areas and drew participants whose ages spanned about 18 to 89 years. Categorization into cohorts depended on clinical history that participants reported.

The sequence was collected from a man aged 50-60 years who had recovered from COVID-19. Material: PBMCs or T cells enriched from blood (not recorded which). This chain uses TRBV11-1 with TRBJ2-5; possibly TRBD2 for D (5 bases). The chain's CDR3 is CASSSFGREQETQYF. DNA of the CDR3: TGTGCCAGCAGCTCGTTCGGCCGGGAACAAGAGACCCAGTACTTC.